A selection of T cell receptor beta chains follows, all from one sample in a study of T cell responses to AZD1222 COVID-19 vaccine. Profiled with immunoSEQ multiplex PCR; TCRdb holds only in-frame clones, not every one. The sample's table shows about 140,000 clones. The source material was peripheral blood. These receptor sequences come from an adult in good health. Both conserved end residues are part of each CDR3. D genes are given only for firm matches.

d_call j_call v_call cdr3_aa cdr3_nt
NA TRBJ1-3 TRBV18 CASSPSSGNTIYF TGTGCCAGCTCACCCAGCTCTGGAAACACCATATATTTT
NA TRBJ2-7 TRBV10-3 CAISWDGVHEQYF TGTGCCATCAGCTGGGACGGGGTGCACGAGCAGTACTTC
TRBD1 TRBJ1-4 TRBV5-8 CASSADRAQEKLFF TGTGCCAGCAGCGCCGACAGGGCTCAGGAAAAACTGTTTTTT
NA TRBJ1-2 TRBV4-3 CASSQGGIYGYTF TGCGCCAGCAGCCAGGGGGGAATCTATGGCTACACCTTC
TRBD1 TRBJ2-1 TRBV6-2/TRBV6-3 CASSPWGQGLYNEQFF TGTGCCAGCAGCCCTTGGGGACAGGGTCTATACAATGAGCAGTTCTTC
NA TRBJ1-2 TRBV6-1 CASSDTQDTGYTF TGTGCCAGCAGTGATACTCAGGATACGGGCTACACCTTC
NA TRBJ1-2 TRBV5-6 CASSLIQDYGYTF TGTGCCAGCAGCTTGATCCAGGACTATGGCTACACCTTC
TRBD1 TRBJ2-3 TRBV5-1 CASSLQGGADTQYF TGCGCCAGCAGCCTACAGGGGGGCGCAGATACGCAGTATTTT
NA TRBJ1-1 TRBV28 CASSFFRNTEAFF TGTGCCAGCAGTTTCTTTAGGAACACTGAAGCTTTCTTT
NA TRBJ1-1 TRBV5-1 CASSLNTFMNTEAFF TGCGCCAGCAGCTTGAACACCTTCATGAACACTGAAGCTTTCTTT
TRBD2 TRBJ2-1 TRBV5-1 CASSSLAGGDEQFF TGCGCCAGCAGTTCGCTTGCGGGGGGGGATGAGCAGTTCTTC
NA TRBJ1-3 TRBV18 CASSHNPGPYSENTIYF TGTGCCAGCTCACACAATCCCGGGCCCTATTCTGAAAACACCATATATTTT
TRBD1 TRBJ2-4 TRBV2 CARGQGFDIQYF TGTGCACGAGGACAGGGATTTGACATTCAGTACTTC
TRBD2 TRBJ2-5 TRBV29-1 CSVSERGGRETQYF TGCAGCGTTAGTGAGCGGGGGGGTCGTGAGACCCAGTACTTC
TRBD1 TRBJ1-2 TRBV28 CASSAGGLYGYTF TGTGCCAGCAGCGCAGGGGGCCTCTATGGCTACACCTTC
NA TRBJ1-1 TRBV6-5 CASSYGRGTEAFF TGTGCCAGCAGTTATGGGAGGGGGACTGAAGCTTTCTTT
NA TRBJ1-1 TRBV27 CAPPAPRNTEAFF TGTGCCCCCCCCGCCCCGAGGAACACTGAAGCTTTCTTT
TRBD1 TRBJ1-1 TRBV5-1 CASSRDSPLQSNTEAFF TGCGCCAGCAGCCGGGACAGCCCACTGCAATCGAACACTGAAGCTTTCTTT
TRBD1 TRBJ2-5 TRBV3-1/TRBV3-2 CASSQESDRYQETQYF TGTGCCAGCAGCCAAGAATCGGACAGGTACCAAGAGACCCAGTACTTC
NA TRBJ2-1 TRBV7-6 CASSLFQLATEQFF TGTGCCAGCAGCTTATTCCAACTGGCCACTGAGCAGTTCTTC
NA TRBJ1-1 TRBV5-1 CASSPPEGMNTEAFF TGCGCCAGCAGCCCTCCGGAGGGTATGAACACTGAAGCTTTCTTT
TRBD1 TRBJ1-2 TRBV11-2 CASSLGQGVNYGYTF TGTGCCAGCAGCTTAGGCCAGGGGGTTAACTATGGCTACACCTTC
NA TRBJ2-1 TRBV7-3 CASSPARSDEQFF TGTGCCAGCAGCCCCGCGAGATCTGATGAGCAGTTCTTC
TRBD1 TRBJ1-6 TRBV10-3 CAISDTGGAYSPLHF TGTGCCATCAGTGACACAGGGGGCGCTTATTCACCCCTCCACTTT
TRBD1 TRBJ2-7 TRBV12-5 CASGPPRDSRPYEQYF TGTGCTAGTGGACCACCCCGGGACAGTAGGCCCTACGAGCAGTACTTC
NA TRBJ1-1 TRBV6-5 CASSYSTGKGAFF TGTGCCAGCAGTTACTCGACGGGGAAGGGGGCTTTCTTT
NA TRBJ1-6 TRBV18 CASSPLPLGSNSPLHF TGTGCCAGCTCACCACTCCCACTGGGATCCAATTCACCCCTCCACTTT
NA TRBJ1-5 TRBV4-1 CASSRSWGGQGNQPQHF TGCGCCAGCAGCCGGAGTTGGGGAGGTCAGGGCAATCAGCCCCAGCATTTT
NA TRBJ1-1 TRBV3-1/TRBV3-2 CASSQEGSNTEAFF TGTGCCAGCAGCCAAGAAGGGTCGAACACTGAAGCTTTCTTT
TRBD1 TRBJ2-5 TRBV11-3 CASSEGTGPWETQYF TGTGCCAGCAGCGAAGGGACAGGGCCTTGGGAGACCCAGTACTTC
NA TRBJ2-7 TRBV5-1 CASSAPSGTIHEQYF TGCGCCAGCAGCGCCCCTTCGGGTACGATCCACGAGCAGTACTTC
NA TRBJ1-5 TRBV19 CASSIGRGAINQPQHF TGTGCCAGTAGTATAGGTCGGGGGGCGATTAATCAGCCCCAGCATTTT
TRBD1 TRBJ1-6 TRBV6-5 CASSYSMAGGRSPLHF TGTGCCAGCAGTTACTCGATGGCAGGGGGGCGATCACCCCTCCACTTT
NA TRBJ1-6 TRBV3-1/TRBV3-2 CASSQARNSPLHF TGTGCCAGCAGCCAGGCAAGGAATTCACCCCTCCACTTT
TRBD2 TRBJ2-1 TRBV19 CASISWRGEGAYNEQFF TGTGCCAGTATATCTTGGCGGGGGGAAGGTGCCTACAATGAGCAGTTCTTC
TRBD1 TRBJ2-1 TRBV19 CASRTAGTGGRGEQFF TGTGCCAGTAGAACCGCCGGGACAGGGGGCCGCGGTGAGCAGTTCTTC
TRBD1 TRBJ1-4 TRBV6-5 CASSTDRATNEKLFF TGTGCCAGCAGTACCGACAGGGCAACTAATGAAAAACTGTTTTTT
TRBD1 TRBJ1-2 TRBV4-2 CASSQVPGQGSIYGYTF TGTGCCAGCAGCCAAGTTCCGGGACAGGGATCTATCTACGGCTACACCTTC
TRBD1 TRBJ2-5 TRBV3-1/TRBV3-2 CASSFSDRGPAETQYF TGTGCCAGCAGCTTCTCAGACAGGGGACCTGCCGAGACCCAGTACTTC